This TCR beta chain was recovered during a study of cytomegalovirus exposure and HLA in healthy donors. On the study more broadly: From approximately 170 million T cells, an earlier analysis saw 117 million unique TCR beta sequences.

Study-wide points: Analyzed later, most CMV-associated TCR beta chains appeared HLA-restricted. The HLA-A and HLA-B alleles of most subjects were reportedly predicted accurately from TCR beta sequences. Earlier analysis found most TCR beta V segments productive about 87% or about 30% of the time.

Concerning this clone: Its antigen is unidentified.

In the PCR, 60 Vbeta and 13 Jbeta primers were used. Method: immunoSEQ multiplex PCR; TCRdb's copy keeps in-frame clones and lacks some. This sample has roughly 130,000 clones; approximately 72% occur once, and the top ten carry 6.5%. Germline assignment: CDR1 MNHEY and CDR2 SVGAGI. This CDR3 has 14 amino acids. The V and J ends lost 5 bases and 7 bases respectively, with 14 bases between them. The specimen was PBMCs. This clonotype was sampled from a woman between 55 and 75 years old in good health and CMV-seronegative. The V call is TRBV6-5, the J call TRBJ2-2; no definite D call. CDR3 protein: CASSPMRSVGELFF. As DNA, the CDR3 is TGTGCCAGCAGTCCCATGAGGTCCGTCGGGGAGCTGTTTTTT.